The clone carrying this T cell receptor beta chain has more than one count but fewer than ten. Germline-derived CDR1 and CDR2 are SGHAT and FQNNGV. The ends lost 3 bases at V and 4 bases at J; junction bases unmatched: 8. This CDR3 has 16 residues. This entry belongs to a study of shared clonotypes between healthy human individuals. Repertoires were generated with immunoSEQ multiplex PCR, while TCRdb's copy carries only in-frame clones and drops some. Of 780,000 or so clones in the sample, around 70% were seen once. The rearrangement joins TRBV11-2 to TRBJ2-2; TRBD1 aligns across 7 bases. This receptor was obtained from a woman aged 25 to 39 in good health. Sequenced sample: memory CD4+ T cells sorted from blood. Subset of the sample: CD45RA-negative fraction. CDR3 protein: CASSFQGELGTGELFF. In nucleotides, the CDR3 is TGTGCCAGCAGCTTCCAGGGGGAATTGGGCACCGGGGAGCTGTTTTTT.